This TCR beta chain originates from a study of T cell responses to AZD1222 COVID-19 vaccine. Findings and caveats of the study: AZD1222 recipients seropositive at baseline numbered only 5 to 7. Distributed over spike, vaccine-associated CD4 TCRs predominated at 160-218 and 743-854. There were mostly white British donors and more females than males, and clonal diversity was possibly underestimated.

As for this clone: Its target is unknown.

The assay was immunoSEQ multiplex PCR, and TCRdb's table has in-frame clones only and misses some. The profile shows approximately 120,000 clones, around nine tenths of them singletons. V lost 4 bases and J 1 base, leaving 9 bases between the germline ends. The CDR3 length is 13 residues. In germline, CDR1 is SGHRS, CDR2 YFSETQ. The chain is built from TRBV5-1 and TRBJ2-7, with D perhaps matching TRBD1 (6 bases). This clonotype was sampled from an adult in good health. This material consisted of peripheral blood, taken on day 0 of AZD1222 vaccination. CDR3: CASSVQGSYEQYF. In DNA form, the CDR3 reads TGCGCCAGCAGCGTACAGGGATCCTACGAGCAGTACTTC. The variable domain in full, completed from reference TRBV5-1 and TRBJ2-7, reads KAGVTQTPRYLIKTRGQQVTLSCSPISGHRSVSWYQQTPGQGLQFLFEYFSETQRNKGNFPGRFSGRQFSNSRSEMNVSTLELGDSALYLCASSVQGSYEQYFGPGTRLTVT.